This T cell receptor beta chain stems from a study of a mutant IDH1 vaccine in newly diagnosed glioma. In the study overall: The vaccination schedule gave patients eight doses in weeks 1, 3, 5, 7, 11, 15, 19 and 23. Patients were started on vaccination 4-6 weeks after radiotherapy alone, or with temozolomide cycles. General study results and limits: Around 92% of patients showed vaccine-induced immune responses across multiple MHC alleles.

In the case of this clone: Its antigen is currently unknown.

Described time point: week 23, last vaccination. Every vaccine dose comprised 300 ug of mutant IDH1 20-mer peptide plus topical imiquimod. Patients carried new grade 3 or 4 IDH1-mutant astrocytomas lacking nuclear ATRX. Sequencing used immunoSEQ multiplex PCR; TCRdb keeps in-frame clones, though not all of them. The table lists just over 80,000 clones, 75% to 85% of them singletons. The CDR3 contains 13 residues. Germline V gene sequence: CDR1 SGHRS, CDR2 YFSETQ. The V and J ends lost 0 bases and 5 bases respectively, with 5 bases between them. The genes are TRBV5-1 and TRBJ1-4; D remains unclear. The source material was PBMCs, sampled from a glioma patient whose treatment included an IDH1 peptide vaccine. The TCR comes from a man aged 25 to 40 with glioma. Some clones in this sample may be carry-over from other donors' samples. This CDR3 is CASSLGQNEKLFF. CDR3 DNA: TGCGCCAGCAGCTTGGGGCAGAATGAAAAACTGTTTTTT.